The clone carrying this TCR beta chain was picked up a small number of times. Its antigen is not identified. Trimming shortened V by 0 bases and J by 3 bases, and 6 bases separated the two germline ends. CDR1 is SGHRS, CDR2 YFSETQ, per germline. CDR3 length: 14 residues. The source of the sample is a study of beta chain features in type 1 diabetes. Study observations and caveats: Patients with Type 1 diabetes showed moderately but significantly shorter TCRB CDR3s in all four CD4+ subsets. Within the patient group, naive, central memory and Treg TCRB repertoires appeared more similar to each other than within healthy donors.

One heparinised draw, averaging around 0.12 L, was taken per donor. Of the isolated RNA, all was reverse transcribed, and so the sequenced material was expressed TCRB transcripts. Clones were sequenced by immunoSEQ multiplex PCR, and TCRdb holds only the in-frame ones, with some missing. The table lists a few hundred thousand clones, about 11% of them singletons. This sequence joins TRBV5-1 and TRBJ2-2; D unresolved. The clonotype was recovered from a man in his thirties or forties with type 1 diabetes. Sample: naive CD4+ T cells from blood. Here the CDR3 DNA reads TGCGCCAGCAGCTTGGTCCCCGACACCGGGGAGCTGTTTTTT. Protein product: CASSLVPDTGELFF.